This TCR beta chain stems from a study of CD8+ T cells in alopecia areata. Reverse transcribed after extraction, RNA yielded cDNA as the sequencing template. Using immunoSEQ multiplex PCR, the repertoire was profiled, and TCRdb retains in-frame clones only, with some absent. This table has 100,000 to 120,000 clones, about 60% appearing once. Trimming removed 3 bases at V and 4 bases at J, with 12 bases between. Germline V gene data show CDR1 as MNHEY and CDR2 as SMNVEV (reference sequence). CDR3 length: 14 amino acids. V and J are TRBV27 and TRBJ2-5; TRBD1 is a possible D gene (5 bases). This clonotype was obtained from a human donor with alopecia areata. Sequencing used NKG2D-low CD8+ T cells sorted from blood. The CDR3: CASSFTGSLETQYF. In DNA, the CDR3 is TGTGCCAGCAGTTTCACAGGTTCCCTAGAGACCCAGTACTTC.